The clone carrying this T cell receptor (beta chain) showed up just a few times. This entry belongs to a study of blood T cells in healthy people across ages. CDR3 size: 16 residues. CDR1 is MDHEN, CDR2 SYDVKM, per germline. Trimming removed 3 bases from V and 2 bases from J, with 17 bases in between. Next came a second PCR, run for about 6 to 12 cycles, which used a sample-barcoded 5' primer along with a J-beta primer mix. Every single cDNA molecule received a tag from a template-switch adaptor with 12 random nucleotides. Each CDR3 protein gets one entry after TCRdb re-called the 5' RACE reads with MiXCR. Among 1,500,000 or so distinct CDR3 sequences, around 55% were seen once, and the ten largest hold over 6.5%.

This sequence joins TRBV28 and TRBJ2-7, with D possibly matching TRBD1 (5 bases). Sequencing input: blood. This clonotype was sampled from a man aged 18 to 35 in good health. CDR3: CASSLIFRTQTYEQYF. The CDR3 coding sequence is TGTGCCAGCAGTTTGATTTTTCGGACACAGACCTACGAGCAGTACTTC.